One T cell receptor (beta chain) is described in this entry. Germline-derived CDR1 and CDR2 are SGHTA and FQGTGA. This CDR3 is built from 18 residues. J was trimmed by 0 bases and V by 5 bases; bases with no gene match: 12. Source study methods: Counts of nucleated cells, estimated from reference gene primer amplification, were obtained. TCRdb keeps only in-frame clones here, not all; method: immunoSEQ multiplex PCR. That table is the source of V, J and clone size, and D and trimming were worked out from the DNA. This table has roughly 20,000 clones, more than 75% appearing once. This record comes from a study of blood T cell repertoires in COVID-19.

The sequence derives from a human donor with active COVID-19. The donor label of this sample is uncertain. The sample consisted of peripheral blood. The gene calls are TRBV7-3 and TRBJ2-2; 7 bases agree with TRBD1. The CDR3 DNA reads as TGTGCCAGCAGCCCATTCCGGGACAGAGATGCGAACACCGGGGAGCTGTTTTTT. This codes for CASSPFRDRDANTGELFF.